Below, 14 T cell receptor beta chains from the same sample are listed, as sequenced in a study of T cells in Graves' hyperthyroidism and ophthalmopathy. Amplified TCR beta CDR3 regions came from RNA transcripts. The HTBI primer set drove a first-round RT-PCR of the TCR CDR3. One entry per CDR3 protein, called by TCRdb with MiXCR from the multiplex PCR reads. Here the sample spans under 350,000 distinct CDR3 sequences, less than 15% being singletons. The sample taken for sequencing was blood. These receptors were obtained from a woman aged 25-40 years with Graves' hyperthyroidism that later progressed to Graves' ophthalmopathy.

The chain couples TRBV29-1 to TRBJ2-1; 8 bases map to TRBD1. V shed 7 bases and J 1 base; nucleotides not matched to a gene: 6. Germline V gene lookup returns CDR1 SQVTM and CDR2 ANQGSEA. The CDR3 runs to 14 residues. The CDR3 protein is CSARTGWSYNEQFF. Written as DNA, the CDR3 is TGCAGCGCTAGGACAGGGTGGTCCTACAATGAGCAGTTCTTC.

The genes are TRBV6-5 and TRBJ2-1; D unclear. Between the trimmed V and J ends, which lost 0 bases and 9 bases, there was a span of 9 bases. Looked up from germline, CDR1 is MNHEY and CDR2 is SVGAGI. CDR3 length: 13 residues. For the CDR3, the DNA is TGTGCCAGCAGTTACTCGAGGTGGGGTGAGCAGTTCTTC. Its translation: CASSYSRWGEQFF.

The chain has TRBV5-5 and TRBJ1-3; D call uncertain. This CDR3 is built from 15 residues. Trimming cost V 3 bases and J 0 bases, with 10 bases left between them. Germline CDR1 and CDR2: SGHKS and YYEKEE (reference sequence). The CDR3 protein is CASSSTDLSGNTIYF. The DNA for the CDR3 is TGTGCCAGCAGCTCAACGGACCTCTCTGGAAACACCATATATTTT.

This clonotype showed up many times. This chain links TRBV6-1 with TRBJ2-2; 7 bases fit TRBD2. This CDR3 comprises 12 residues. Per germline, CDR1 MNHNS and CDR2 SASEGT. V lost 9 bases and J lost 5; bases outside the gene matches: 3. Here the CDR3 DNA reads TGTGCCAGTCAGGGAGGGACCGGGGAGCTGTTTTTT. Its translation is CASQGGTGELFF.

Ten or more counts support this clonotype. The CDR3 DNA is TGTGCCACGTCGGTTGGGGTCCAAGAGACCCAGTACTTC. This codes for CATSVGVQETQYF. This chain joins TRBV11-1 and TRBJ2-5; D call uncertain. V shed 10 bases and J shed 1 base, with 13 bases lying between them. This CDR3 has 13 amino acids. The germline V gene encodes CDR1 SGHAT and CDR2 FQDESV (reference sequence).

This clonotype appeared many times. The CDR3 region is CASSGRGNQPQHF. DNA of the CDR3: TGTGCCAGCAGTGGAAGGGGAAATCAGCCCCAGCATTTT. The chain employs TRBV27 and TRBJ1-5; possibly TRBD1 for D (5 bases). The CDR3 contains 13 residues. With 5 bases removed from V and 4 bases from J, the gap between germline ends came to 9 bases. Germline values: CDR1 MNHEY, CDR2 SMNVEV (reference sequence).

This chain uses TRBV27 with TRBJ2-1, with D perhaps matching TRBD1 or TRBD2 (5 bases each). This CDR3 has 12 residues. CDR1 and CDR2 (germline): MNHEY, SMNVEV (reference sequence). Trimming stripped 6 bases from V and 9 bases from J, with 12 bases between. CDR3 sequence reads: CASSLRGFEQFF. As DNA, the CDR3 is TGTGCCAGCAGCCTGAGGGGCTTTGAGCAGTTCTTC.

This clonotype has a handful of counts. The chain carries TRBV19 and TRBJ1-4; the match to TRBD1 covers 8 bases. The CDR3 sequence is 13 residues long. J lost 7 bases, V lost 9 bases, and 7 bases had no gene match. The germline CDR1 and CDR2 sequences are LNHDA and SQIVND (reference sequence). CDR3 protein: CASEGQGGEKLFF. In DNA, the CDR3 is TGTGCCAGCGAAGGACAGGGAGGTGAAAAACTGTTTTTT.

The CDR3, as DNA: TGTGCCAGCAGCGATTCGGGGGGCGCGGGTGAAAAACTGTTTTTT. Protein sequence: CASSDSGGAGEKLFF. This chain connects TRBV7-2 to TRBJ1-4; tentatively, D is TRBD1 (6 bases). Germline V gene lookup returns CDR1 SGHTA and CDR2 FQGNSA. V was clipped by 5 bases and J by 7 bases, with 17 bases between them. The CDR3 consists of 15 residues.

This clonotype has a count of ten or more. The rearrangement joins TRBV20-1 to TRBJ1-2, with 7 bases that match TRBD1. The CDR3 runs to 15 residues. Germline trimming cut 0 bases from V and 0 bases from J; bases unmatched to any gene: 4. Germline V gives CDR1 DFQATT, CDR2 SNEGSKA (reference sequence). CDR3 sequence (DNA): TGCAGTGCTAGAGACCCGGGACAGACTAACTATGGCTACACCTTC. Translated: CSARDPGQTNYGYTF.

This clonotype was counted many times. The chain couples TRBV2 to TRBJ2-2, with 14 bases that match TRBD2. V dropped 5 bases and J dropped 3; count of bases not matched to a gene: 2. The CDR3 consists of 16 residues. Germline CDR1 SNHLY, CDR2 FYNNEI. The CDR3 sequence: CASSKGLAGDTGELFF. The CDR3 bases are TGTGCCAGCAGTAAGGGACTAGCGGGAGACACCGGGGAGCTGTTTTTT. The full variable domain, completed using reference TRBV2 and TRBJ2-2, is EPEVTQTPSHQVTQMGQEVILRCVPISNHLYFYWYRQILGQKVEFLVSFYNNEISEKSEIFDDQFSVERPDGSNFTLKIRSTKLEDSAMYFCASSKGLAGDTGELFFGEGSRLTVL.

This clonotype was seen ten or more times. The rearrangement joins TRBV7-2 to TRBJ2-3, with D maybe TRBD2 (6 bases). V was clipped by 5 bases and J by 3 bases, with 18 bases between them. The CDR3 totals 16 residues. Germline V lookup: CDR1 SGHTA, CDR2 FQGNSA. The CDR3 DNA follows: TGTGCCAGCAGCACATCCGGTTTGGGGGGAACAGATACGCAGTATTTT. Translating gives CASSTSGLGGTDTQYF.

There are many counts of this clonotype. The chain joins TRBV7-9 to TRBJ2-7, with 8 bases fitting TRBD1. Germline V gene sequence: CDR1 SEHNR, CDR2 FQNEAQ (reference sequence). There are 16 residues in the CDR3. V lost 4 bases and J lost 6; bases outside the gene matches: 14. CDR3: CASSCDPGQDRCEQYF. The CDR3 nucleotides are TGTGCCAGCAGCTGCGACCCGGGACAGGACAGATGCGAGCAGTACTTC.

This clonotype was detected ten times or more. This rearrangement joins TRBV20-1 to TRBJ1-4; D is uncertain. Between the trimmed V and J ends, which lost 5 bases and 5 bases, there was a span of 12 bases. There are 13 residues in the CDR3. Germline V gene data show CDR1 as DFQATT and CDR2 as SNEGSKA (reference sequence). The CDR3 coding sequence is TGCAGTGCTCATAATCTAAGGAATGAAAAACTGTTTTTT. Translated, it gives CSAHNLRNEKLFF.